These 21 T cell receptor beta chains were all obtained from the same sample, sequenced in a study of regulatory T cells in long-lasting Graves disease. Investigators prepared the TCR beta libraries by applying iRepertoire HTBI primers and Arm-PCR of CDR3 regions. TCRdb ran MiXCR on the multiplex PCR reads and lists one entry per CDR3 protein. The repertoire holds 300,000 to 400,000 distinct CDR3 sequences, with less than 20% as singletons. Time point in this sample: persistent/refractory GD, antithyroid drugs over 5 years with positive TRAb. TCR sequences were obtained from RNA taken from PBMCs. The source was peripheral blood mononuclear cells (PBMCs), collected when the disease was refractory, from a patient treated with antithyroid drugs. These TCRs come from a female donor with Graves disease.

This clonotype was observed many times. DNA for the CDR3: TGTGCCAGCAGTTTCACAGGGGGCTGGGGTGAGACCCAGTACTTC. Amino acid sequence: CASSFTGGWGETQYF. The V call is TRBV12-3 or TRBV12-4, the J call TRBJ2-5, with 9 positions matching TRBD1. V was clipped by 3 bases and J by 5 bases; unmatched bases: 7. The CDR3 loop spans 15 amino acids.

The V and J genes are TRBV7-9 and TRBJ1-4; D is perhaps TRBD1 (6 bases). Germline assignment: CDR1 SEHNR and CDR2 FQNEAQ (reference sequence). Trimming pared 1 base from V and 8 bases from J, leaving 20 bases between. The CDR3 covers 17 residues. The CDR3: CASSLVRDMEGREKLFF. CDR3 coding DNA: TGTGCCAGCAGCTTAGTCCGGGACATGGAGGGGCGGGAAAAACTGTTTTTT. Based on the CDR3 plus reference TRBV7-9 and TRBJ1-4, the full variable domain is DTGVSQNPRHKITKRGQNVTFRCDPISEHNRLYWYRQTLGQGPEFLTYFQNEAQLEKSRLLSDRFSAERPKGSFSTLEIQRTEQGDSAMYLCASSLVRDMEGREKLFFGSGTQLSVL.

The V call is TRBV18, the J call TRBJ1-1; tentatively, D is TRBD1 (5 bases). The ends were cut back, 0 bases at V and 3 bases at J, with 8 bases in the middle. This CDR3 region has 14 residues. Germline assignment: CDR1 KGHSH and CDR2 LQKENI. CDR3 residues: CASSPPNRHTEAFF. The DNA for the CDR3 is TGTGCCAGCTCACCACCAAACAGGCACACTGAAGCTTTCTTT.

At least ten counts were recorded for this clonotype. The chain has TRBV20-1 and TRBJ2-7; D may be TRBD1 (5 bases). Looked up from germline, CDR1 is DFQATT and CDR2 is SNEGSKA (reference sequence). The length of the CDR3 is 15 residues. The V end was cut by 4 bases, the J end by 1 base, with 17 bases between. This CDR3 reads CSANSPGWRSYEQYF. CDR3 DNA: TGCAGTGCTAATTCCCCAGGGTGGAGATCCTACGAGCAGTACTTC.

This clonotype was observed a handful of times. At one end, the junction sequence differs from germline, possibly due to a read error. The chain carries TRBV7-7 and TRBJ1-1; D gene uncertain. CDR1 SSHAT and CDR2 FNYEAQ come from the germline V gene (reference sequence). The CDR3 consists of 13 residues. CDR3 protein: CASSHSRDTEAFF. Written as DNA, the CDR3 is TGTGCTAGCAGTCATAGTAGGGACACTGAAGCTTTCTTT.

This rearrangement joins TRBV4-3 to TRBJ2-2; 10 positions match TRBD2. Trimming removed 0 bases from V and 4 bases from J; junction bases left unmatched: 5. From germline, CDR1 is LGHNA and CDR2 YSLEER. This CDR3 is 17 amino acids long. This CDR3 reads CASSQEPAGGSTGELFF. DNA of the CDR3: TGCGCCAGCAGCCAAGAGCCAGCGGGGGGGAGCACCGGGGAGCTGTTTTTT.

This clonotype was counted many times. CDR3 in amino acids: CASKEGAGAGEQYF. The DNA for the CDR3 is TGTGCCAGCAAAGAGGGAGCGGGAGCGGGGGAGCAGTACTTC. The J gene is TRBJ2-7, the V gene TRBV28, with 8 nucleotides matching TRBD2. The CDR3 has 14 amino acids. Per the germline V gene, CDR1 is MDHEN and CDR2 is SYDVKM. The J segment lost 7 bases and the V segment lost 7 bases, leaving 12 bases of the junction unmatched.

The table lists this clonotype with a count of one. This chain joins TRBV4-1 and TRBJ2-1, with TRBD2 matching over 12 bases. There are 19 residues in the CDR3. Germline CDR1 and CDR2: MGHRA and YSYEKL. Unmatched junction bases numbered 11, after V lost 1 base and J lost 4 bases. The CDR3 protein is CASSQVRLAGGPRYNEQFF. CDR3 nucleotide sequence: TGCGCCAGCAGCCAAGTAAGGCTAGCGGGGGGGCCCCGTTACAATGAGCAGTTCTTC.

This clonotype was seen ten or more times. The chain links TRBV28 to TRBJ1-5; a weak D match, TRBD1 (6 bases). V was pared by 6 bases and J by 0 bases, with 15 bases between. Germline loops: CDR1 MDHEN, CDR2 SYDVKM. The CDR3 covers 16 residues. CDR3 residues: CASSLHRGDSNQPQHF. The CDR3 DNA reads TGTGCCAGCAGCCTTCATAGGGGGGATAGCAATCAGCCCCAGCATTTT.

This clonotype was recorded many times. This chain joins TRBV28 and TRBJ1-2; TRBD1 matches at 8 bases. Germline lookup yields CDR1 MDHEN and CDR2 SYDVKM. Losses at the gene ends were 5 bases for V and 8 bases for J; bases not matched to a gene: 10. The CDR3 loop spans 14 amino acids. CDR3 residues: CASSVPGQGEGYTF. The CDR3 DNA follows: TGTGCCAGCAGTGTTCCAGGACAGGGAGAAGGCTACACCTTC.

This clonotype was found a few times. The chain joins TRBV18 to TRBJ1-4; 9 bases match TRBD1. The CDR3 spans 15 residues. Germline CDR1 reads KGHSH; CDR2 reads LQKENI. J lost 7 bases, V lost 3 bases, and 6 bases had no gene match. The CDR3 DNA is TGTGCCAGCTCACCTGGACAGGGGTTGAGTGAAAAACTGTTTTTT. This codes for CASSPGQGLSEKLFF.

This clonotype was counted many times. The V gene is TRBV6-5, the J gene TRBJ2-7; D is ambiguous. Trimming removed 0 bases from V and 1 base from J, with 13 bases in between. Germline loops: CDR1 MNHEY, CDR2 SVGAGI. The CDR3 sequence is 16 residues long. The DNA for the CDR3 is TGTGCCAGCAGTTACTCGTCGGCCTCCGCTTCCTACGAGCAGTACTTC. Residues: CASSYSSASASYEQYF.

The chain recombines TRBV7-3 with TRBJ1-1; D is perhaps TRBD1 (5 bases). V was shortened by 2 bases and J by 4 bases, with 11 bases between the two germline ends. Germline-derived CDR1 and CDR2 are SGHTA and FQGTGA. The CDR3 extends over 14 amino acids. The CDR3 sequence: CASSLVKGSTEAFF. The CDR3 DNA reads as TGTGCCAGCAGCTTAGTTAAGGGGTCCACTGAAGCTTTCTTT.

This clonotype was observed many times. Written as DNA, the CDR3 is TGTGCCAGCAGCCTGAGCGAAGGGGCGGGAGAGACCCAGTACTTC. This gives the protein CASSLSEGAGETQYF. This chain links TRBV7-9 with TRBJ2-5; D possibly uses TRBD1 or TRBD2 (5 bases each). CDR1 and CDR2 (germline): SEHNR, FQNEAQ (reference sequence). The germline V and J ends were trimmed by 5 bases and 4 bases, with 17 bases remaining between them. The CDR3 extends over 15 amino acids.

There are a few counts of this clonotype. The V and J genes are TRBV5-1 and TRBJ1-2; a weak D match, TRBD1 (6 bases). Germline CDR1 SGHRS, CDR2 YFSETQ. The CDR3 has 14 amino acids. With 1 base removed from V and 4 bases from J, the gap between germline ends came to 11 bases. CDR3 sequence (DNA): TGCGCCAGCAGCTTGCTGCCAGGGGCCTATGGCTACACCTTC. It encodes CASSLLPGAYGYTF.

The chain has TRBV6-2 or TRBV6-3 and TRBJ1-5; D unresolved. Trimming left V 2 bases short and J 3 bases short, with 8 bases between. The CDR3 spans 14 residues. Germline values: CDR1 MNHEY, CDR2 SVGEGT. CDR3: CASSYPATNQPQHF. CDR3 DNA: TGTGCCAGCAGTTACCCGGCTACCAATCAGCCCCAGCATTTT.

This clonotype came up once. A read error may account for a junction end that differs from germline. This chain links TRBV5-5 with TRBJ1-5, with a possible D match to TRBD1 (5 bases). The CDR3 is 16 amino acids. Germline assignment: CDR1 SGHKS and CDR2 YYEKEE (reference sequence). CDR3 in amino acids: CASSIGARLSNRPQHF. CDR3 bases: TGTGCCAGCAGCATCGGGGCTAGACTTAGCAATCGGCCCCAGCATTTT.

This clonotype was recorded many times. The rearrangement joins TRBV20-1 to TRBJ1-1; the D is unclear. V gave up 7 bases and J gave up 1 base, with 7 bases separating them. The CDR3 runs 11 residues. Germline V gene lookup returns CDR1 DFQATT and CDR2 SNEGSKA (reference sequence). The CDR3 sequence: CSGDRNTEAFF. The CDR3 nucleotides are TGCAGTGGGGATAGGAACACTGAAGCTTTCTTT.

The chain is built from TRBV20-1 and TRBJ1-3, with 11 bases aligning to TRBD1. This CDR3 region has 16 residues. After removal of 5 bases from V and 4 bases from J, the junction contained 10 bases not matched to a gene. Germline values: CDR1 DFQATT, CDR2 SNEGSKA (reference sequence). Here the CDR3 DNA reads TGCAGTGCTGCCTCCGCCGGGACAGGGGGAGGAAACACCATATATTTT. Translated: CSAASAGTGGGNTIYF.

Points on this clonotype: Its ends do not fully match the called genes, so a read error is possible. The chain has TRBV11-2 and TRBJ2-7, with D perhaps matching TRBD1 or TRBD2 (5 bases each). The CDR3 length is 12 residues. The germline V gene encodes CDR1 SGHAT and CDR2 FQNNGV. CDR3 bases: TGTGCCAGCAGCACTGGGACCTACGGGCAGTACTTC. This sequence encodes CASSTGTYGQYF.

This clonotype was seen a few times. V is TRBV28 and J is TRBJ1-1; D may be TRBD1 (6 bases). V dropped 5 bases and J dropped 4 bases, with 14 bases sitting between them. Germline lookup yields CDR1 MDHEN and CDR2 SYDVKM. This CDR3 contains 14 residues. As DNA, the CDR3 is TGTGCCAGCAGTGGTTGGGGGGCATTCACTGAAGCTTTCTTT. Protein sequence: CASSGWGAFTEAFF.